Listed below are T cell receptor beta chains from one sample, sequenced in a study of blood T cells in healthy people across ages. TCRdb re-derived calls from the 5' RACE reads in MiXCR, one entry per CDR3 protein. This table has about 630,000 distinct CDR3 sequences, about 21% appearing once. The sample was blood. These receptor sequences come from a man aged 70-80 years in good health. CDR3s include the opening cysteine and the closing phenylalanine or tryptophan. A D gene is named only where the DNA matches it firmly. Rows give clone size only sometimes, using once, few, many, or a class for an expanded clone.

v_gene	j_gene	abundance	d_gene	CDR3aa	CDR3nt
TRBV28	TRBJ2-1	few	-	CASSQTGRLDNEQFF	TGTGCCAGCAGTCAAACAGGGAGACTAGACAATGAGCAGTTCTTC
TRBV3-1	TRBJ2-7	-	-	CASSQEFRGEQYF	TGTGCCAGCAGCCAAGAGTTCAGGGGCGAGCAGTACTTC
TRBV3-1	TRBJ2-3	-	-	CASSQFTTPSDTQYF	TGTGCCAGCAGCCAATTTACTACCCCATCAGATACGCAGTATTTT
TRBV20-1	TRBJ1-4	-	TRBD1	CSALTGGSANEKLFF	TGCAGTGCCCTGACAGGGGGATCAGCTAATGAAAAACTGTTTTTT
TRBV25-1	TRBJ2-7	-	TRBD2	CASSDVGGRVYEQYF	TGTGCCAGCAGTGATGTGGGCGGGAGGGTCTACGAGCAGTACTTC
TRBV7-3	TRBJ2-7	-	TRBD2	CASSQAGTSGTYEQYF	TGTGCCAGCAGCCAAGCCGGGACTAGCGGTACCTACGAGCAGTACTTC
TRBV28	TRBJ2-1	many	TRBD1	CASSLVYGTGSNEQFF	TGTGCCAGCAGTTTAGTCTACGGGACAGGCAGCAATGAGCAGTTCTTC
TRBV5-1	TRBJ2-1	-	TRBD1	CASSLVQGTLYNEQFF	TGCGCCAGCAGCTTGGTACAGGGGACACTCTACAATGAGCAGTTCTTC
TRBV7-2	TRBJ2-1	-	TRBD2	CASSLEPGGYNEQFF	TGTGCCAGCAGCTTAGAGCCGGGAGGGTACAATGAGCAGTTCTTC
TRBV2	TRBJ2-2	-	-	CASSGLSDTGELFF	TGTGCCAGCAGTGGGCTATCGGACACCGGGGAGCTGTTTTTT
TRBV10-3	TRBJ2-1	many	TRBD2	CASRLAGPYNEQFF	TGTGCCAGTAGACTAGCGGGACCCTACAATGAGCAGTTCTTC
TRBV20-1	TRBJ1-4	few	-	CSARDQSGANEKLFF	TGCAGTGCTAGAGATCAATCTGGAGCTAATGAAAAACTGTTTTTT
TRBV7-8	TRBJ1-4	-	-	CASSLGPTREKLFF	TGTGCCAGCAGCTTGGGTCCTACGAGGGAAAAACTGTTTTTT
TRBV3-1	TRBJ2-3	-	-	CASIDFMTDTQYF	TGTGCCAGCATAGACTTTATGACAGATACGCAGTATTTT
TRBV29-1	TRBJ2-5	many	TRBD2	CSAGRAQETQYF	TGCAGCGCCGGGAGGGCTCAAGAGACCCAGTACTTC
TRBV18	TRBJ2-7	-	-	CASSPPGRDNEQYF	TGTGCCAGCTCACCACCGGGCAGGGACAACGAGCAGTACTTC
TRBV12-3/TRBV12-4	TRBJ2-1	-	TRBD2	CASTLSREAANEQFF	TGTGCCAGCACCCTTTCCCGGGAGGCAGCGAATGAGCAGTTCTTC
TRBV7-9	TRBJ2-1	few	-	CASSLALSFRESYNEQFF	TGCGCCAGCAGCTTAGCCCTGTCGTTCCGGGAGAGCTACAATGAGCAGTTCTTC
TRBV29-1	TRBJ2-1	many	-	CSYTGSTLYNEQFF	TGCAGCTACACCGGGAGTACCCTCTACAATGAGCAGTTCTTC
TRBV12-3/TRBV12-4	TRBJ2-2	few	-	CASSLSYTGELFF	TGTGCCAGCAGTTTAAGCTACACCGGGGAGCTGTTTTTT
TRBV7-2	TRBJ2-1	-	-	CASSLAGTYYNEQFF	TGTGCCAGCAGCTTAGCGGGGACATACTACAATGAGCAGTTCTTC
TRBV12-3/TRBV12-4	TRBJ2-3	-	TRBD2	CASSWGLNADMQYF	TGTGCCAGCAGTTGGGGACTAAACGCAGATATGCAGTATTTT
TRBV25-1	TRBJ2-7	-	-	CATSAGSSYEQYF	TGTGCCACCTCAGCGGGTAGCTCCTACGAGCAGTACTTC
TRBV2	TRBJ2-3	few	-	CASGGIQRDTQYF	TGTGCCAGTGGGGGTATACAGAGAGATACGCAGTATTTT
TRBV12-3/TRBV12-4	TRBJ1-2	-	-	CASSLASYSKGYTF	TGTGCCAGCAGTTTAGCTAGTTATTCAAAAGGCTACACCTTC
TRBV6-2/TRBV6-3	TRBJ1-1	-	TRBD1	CASRKTGGTEAFF	TGTGCCAGCAGAAAAACAGGGGGGACTGAAGCTTTCTTT
TRBV10-3	TRBJ2-7	-	TRBD1	CATTPGQGYEQYF	TGTGCCACTACACCGGGACAGGGGTACGAGCAGTACTTC
TRBV12-3/TRBV12-4	TRBJ2-4	-	TRBD1	CASSWDRGWAKNIQYF	TGTGCCAGCAGTTGGGACAGGGGTTGGGCCAAAAACATTCAGTACTTC
TRBV20-1	TRBJ2-1	-	-	CSANYQNYNEQFF	TGCAGTGCTAATTATCAGAATTACAATGAGCAGTTCTTC
TRBV2	TRBJ2-1	-	TRBD2	CTSSDGGSWEQFF	TGTACCAGCAGTGATGGCGGGAGTTGGGAGCAGTTCTTC
TRBV4-3	TRBJ2-4	-	-	CASSQETSSLAKNIQYF	TGCGCCAGCAGCCAAGAAACTTCCAGTCTAGCCAAAAACATTCAGTACTTC
TRBV18	TRBJ2-1	-	-	CASSTDGTPNEQFF	TGTGCCAGCTCAACCGACGGGACTCCCAATGAGCAGTTCTTC
TRBV7-9	TRBJ1-1	-	-	CASSLVGPRNTEAFF	TGTGCCAGCAGCTTAGTAGGGCCTAGGAACACTGAAGCTTTCTTT
TRBV27	TRBJ2-5	few	TRBD1	CASKTQGAGETQYF	TGTGCCAGCAAAACACAGGGGGCGGGAGAGACCCAGTACTTC
TRBV6-2/TRBV6-3	TRBJ2-7	many	-	CASSQSRDLSYEQYF	TGTGCCAGCAGCCAGTCCCGGGACTTGAGCTACGAGCAGTACTTC
TRBV20-1	TRBJ2-3	-	TRBD2	CSARASGRAGSTDTQYF	TGCAGTGCTAGAGCGAGCGGGAGGGCCGGCAGCACAGATACGCAGTATTTT
TRBV7-2	TRBJ1-5	few	-	CASSLSHYDSQHF	TGTGCCAGCAGCTTATCTCACTACGATTCGCAGCATTTT
TRBV12-3/TRBV12-4	TRBJ2-5	-	-	CASRPDRLETQYF	TGTGCCAGCAGACCCGACAGACTCGAGACCCAGTACTTC
TRBV20-1	TRBJ2-7	many	-	CSARDPGSYEQYF	TGCAGTGCTAGAGACCCGGGCTCCTACGAGCAGTACTTC
TRBV20-1	TRBJ2-5	-	-	CSAGPRVPETQYF	TGCAGTGCGGGCCCGCGGGTTCCAGAGACCCAGTACTTC
TRBV5-1	TRBJ2-7	-	-	CASSLPTSRAAYEQYF	TGCGCCAGCAGCTTGCCGACGTCGCGGGCAGCCTACGAGCAGTACTTC
TRBV20-1	TRBJ1-1	few	TRBD1	CSAPERGRNYAFF	TGCAGTGCCCCTGAGAGGGGGCGAAACTATGCTTTCTTT